The entry that follows covers one T cell receptor beta chain sequence. This sample was taken from a study of CD8+ T cells in alopecia areata. Sequencing used cDNA as its template, made by extracting RNA and reverse transcribing it. The protocol was immunoSEQ multiplex PCR, while the TCRdb copy is restricted to in-frame clones and leaves out a portion. This sample yields 100,000 to 150,000 clones, of which about 50% are seen a single time; roughly 20% belongs to the top ten. CDR3 size: 16 residues. Germline CDR1 and CDR2: MGHRA and YSYEKL. V was trimmed by 1 base and J by 8 bases, leaving 17 bases between them. Sampling of alopecia areata patients yielded lesional scalp punch biopsies as well as peripheral blood.

The TCR originated in a human donor with alopecia areata. The sample in question was CD8+ T cells sorted from blood, obtained at week 0. The chain is built from TRBV4-1 and TRBJ2-2; perhaps TRBD1 as D (5 bases). For the CDR3, the DNA is TGCGCCAGCAGCCAAGTTCAAGGGGCCCCTTCGGGGGAGCTGTTTTTT. Encoded protein: CASSQVQGAPSGELFF.